This note documents a single T cell receptor beta chain sequence. Antigen unknown. The data originate from a study of regulatory T cells in long-lasting Graves disease. Study results and limitations: Persistent patients had a count of shared public clonotypes (about 2,700) that exceeded that of new patients (966).

HTBI primers from iRepertoire and Arm-PCR of CDR3 regions yielded the TCR beta libraries. Authors' analysis steps: Analysis of the samples identified approximately 63 TRBV and 15 or so TRBJ segments. MiXCR, run by TCRdb on the multiplex PCR reads, gives a single entry per CDR3 protein. The V and J calls follow TCRdb's processing rather than the paper's. The sample shows 350,000 to 500,000 distinct CDR3 sequences, 14% of them seen only once. Time point indicated: newly diagnosed GD, antithyroid drugs for less than 3 months. The TCR library was made from RNA that had been extracted from PBMCs in TRIzol. These sequences were also reported in another study, on T cells in Graves' hyperthyroidism and ophthalmopathy. From that paper: Uncontrolled infection, other autoimmune disease, pregnancy and lactation each barred patients from inclusion. In the blood, most expanded thyroid clonotypes above 0.001 appeared as well.

The receptor comes from a woman aged 45-65 years with Graves disease. The specimen comprised peripheral blood mononuclear cells (PBMCs), sampled at new diagnosis, from a patient treated with antithyroid drugs.

CDR3 DNA sequence: TGCGCCAGCAACCTGGATAGTGACAATGAGCAGTTCTTC. Its translation is CASNLDSDNEQFF. The chain joins TRBV5-1 to TRBJ2-1; D gene uncertain. The CDR3 has 13 amino acids. The V gene lost 6 bases and the J gene lost 5 bases, with 12 bases spanning the gap. The germline CDR1 and CDR2 sequences are SGHRS and YFSETQ. The whole variable domain, remainder taken from reference TRBV5-1 and TRBJ2-1, is KAGVTQTPRYLIKTRGQQVTLSCSPISGHRSVSWYQQTPGQGLQFLFEYFSETQRNKGNFPGRFSGRQFSNSRSEMNVSTLELGDSALYLCASNLDSDNEQFFGPGTRLTVL.